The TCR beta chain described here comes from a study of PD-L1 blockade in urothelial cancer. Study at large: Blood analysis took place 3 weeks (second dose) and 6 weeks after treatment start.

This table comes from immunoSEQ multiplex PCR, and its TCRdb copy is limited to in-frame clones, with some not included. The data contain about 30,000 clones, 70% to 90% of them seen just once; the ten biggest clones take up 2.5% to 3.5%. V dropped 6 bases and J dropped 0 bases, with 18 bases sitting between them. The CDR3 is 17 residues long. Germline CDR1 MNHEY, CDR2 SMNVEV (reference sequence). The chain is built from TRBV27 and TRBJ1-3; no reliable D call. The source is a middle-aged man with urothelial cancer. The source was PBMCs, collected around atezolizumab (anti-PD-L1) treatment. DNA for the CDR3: TGTGCCAGCAGAAGAGGATTGTACGGAGACTCTGGAAACACCATATATTTT. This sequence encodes CASRRGLYGDSGNTIYF.